The source of this TCR beta chain is a study of CD8 T cells in Susac syndrome. General study points: As the study acknowledged, the number of individuals in its TCR sequencing and HLA analysis was relatively small.

The CDR3 spans 12 residues. CDR1 is SEHNR, CDR2 FQNEAQ, per germline (reference sequence). V lost 1 base, J lost 16 bases, and 14 bases lay in between. Sequencing of TCR beta was performed on blood CD8+ and CD4+ T cells. Random hexamers were used to reverse transcribe 0.5 to 1 ug of RNA. Each CDR3 protein is one row after TCRdb ran MiXCR on the immunoSEQ multiplex PCR reads. The table includes 250,000 to 300,000 distinct CDR3 sequences, more than 75% detected once. Comment on this clonotype: Its antigen is unknown.

The V call is TRBV7-9, the J call TRBJ2-1; no clear D. This clonotype originated in a human donor with multiple sclerosis. The sample was CD8+ T cells from PBMCs. CDR3 coding DNA: TGTGCCAGCAGCTTAGTGGGCCAATACGATTTCTTC. Translating it yields CASSLVGQYDFF. Variable domain in full (rest from reference TRBV7-9 and TRBJ2-1): DTGVSQNPRHKITKRGQNVTFRCDPISEHNRLYWYRQTLGQGPEFLTYFQNEAQLEKSRLLSDRFSAERPKGSFSTLEIQRTEQGDSAMYLCASSLVGQYDFFGPGTRLTVL.